The 30 T cell receptor beta chains in this list originate from one sample, sequenced in a study of blood T cells in healthy people across ages. Next came a second PCR, run for about 6 to 11 cycles, which used a sample-barcoded 5' primer along with a J-beta primer mix. TCRdb re-called the 5' RACE reads with MiXCR, one entry per CDR3 protein. The table has 600,000 to 900,000 distinct CDR3 sequences, about 26% seen once. These same records also appear under a second study, on T cells of mothers and their children.

The specimen was blood. These receptors were taken from a boy between 10 and 17 years old in good health.

The V call is TRBV12-3 or TRBV12-4, the J call TRBJ1-1, with no clear D. The CDR3 has 12 amino acids. V gave up 6 bases and J gave up 4 bases, with 9 bases separating them. CDR3 loop: CASSPVSTEAFF. CDR3 in DNA: TGTGCCAGCAGCCCGGTGAGCACTGAAGCTTTCTTT.

The V gene is TRBV28, the J gene TRBJ1-2; possible D gene TRBD1, 5 bases. The CDR3 extends over 14 amino acids. The germline V gene has CDR1 MDHEN and CDR2 SYDVKM. V gave up 1 base and J gave up 3 bases, with 9 bases separating them. CDR3 nucleotide sequence: TGTGCCAGCAGTTTATTGGGACGGGACTATGGCTACACCTTC. It encodes CASSLLGRDYGYTF.

This rearrangement joins TRBV9 to TRBJ2-5, with D perhaps TRBD2 (6 bases). The V end was cut by 3 bases, the J end by 1 base, with 16 bases between. Germline lookup yields CDR1 SGDLS and CDR2 YYNGEE. CDR3 length: 16 amino acids. CDR3 sequence (DNA): TGTGCCAGCAGCGCCTACGTAGCGGCTCCCCAAGAGACCCAGTACTTC. Translated: CASSAYVAAPQETQYF.

The chain joins TRBV10-3 to TRBJ2-7; D is perhaps TRBD1 or TRBD2 (5 bases each). The CDR3 spans 15 residues. Germline loops: CDR1 ENHRY, CDR2 SYGVKD. V lost 4 bases and J lost 4, with 17 bases in between. The CDR3 DNA is TGTGCCATCAGTGGCTGGCAGGGCGAGGGTTACGAGCAGTACTTC. Residues: CAISGWQGEGYEQYF.

V and J are TRBV29-1 and TRBJ1-2; D not certain. The CDR3 has 15 residues. The V and J ends lost 2 bases and 3 bases respectively, with 16 bases between them. CDR1 SQVTM and CDR2 ANQGSEA come from the germline V gene. DNA of the CDR3: TGCAGCGTTGAACAGGTCAGAGTGAAGTACTATGGCTACACCTTC. This sequence encodes CSVEQVRVKYYGYTF.

This clonotype was seen more than once but under ten times. V usage is TRBV12-3 or TRBV12-4 and J usage is TRBJ2-5; 7 bases line up with TRBD1. J was trimmed by 4 bases and V by 4 bases; bases with no gene match: 9. The CDR3 has 15 residues. The CDR3 loop reads CASSSRGPSRETQYF. DNA for the CDR3: TGTGCCAGCAGTTCTAGGGGGCCCTCACGAGAGACCCAGTACTTC.

The CDR3 bases are TGTGCCAGCAGCCAAGGACTAGCGGGGGTAACTGAGCAGTACTTC. Translation gives CASSQGLAGVTEQYF. This chain connects TRBV3-1 to TRBJ2-7; 12 bases line up with TRBD2. Unmatched junction bases numbered 5, after V lost 1 base and J lost 7 bases. The CDR3 loop spans 15 amino acids. CDR1 is LGHDT and CDR2 is YNNKEL in the germline V gene (reference sequence).

The rearrangement links TRBV4-1 to TRBJ2-7; 7 bases fit TRBD2. Germline V CDR1 and CDR2: MGHRA, YSYEKL. After removal of 1 base from V and 5 bases from J, the junction contained 5 bases not matched to a gene. CDR3 length: 14 amino acids. The CDR3 DNA is TGCGCCAGCAGCCAAGTAGGACTAGAAGACGAGCAGTACTTC. As protein: CASSQVGLEDEQYF.

In its sample, this clonotype was seen a few times. The chain couples TRBV25-1 to TRBJ2-2; D gene unclear. Per the germline V gene, CDR1 is MGHDK and CDR2 is SYGVNS. CDR3 size: 16 residues. V was pared by 2 bases and J by 1 base, with 11 bases between. This CDR3 is CASSEGLLLNTGELFF. CDR3 coding DNA: TGTGCCAGCAGTGAAGGTCTTCTCCTGAACACCGGGGAGCTGTTTTTT. Full variable domain (remainder filled in from reference TRBV25-1 and TRBJ2-2): EADIYQTPRYLVIGTGKKITLECSQTMGHDKMYWYQQDPGMELHLIHYSYGVNSTEKGDLSSESTVSRIRTEHFPLTLESARPSHTSQYLCASSEGLLLNTGELFFGEGSRLTVL.

The genes are TRBV15 and TRBJ2-6; TRBD1 matches 7 bases. The CDR3 extends over 19 amino acids. Germline values: CDR1 LNHNV, CDR2 YYDKDF (reference sequence). Trimming cost V 1 base and J 0 bases; bases outside gene matches: 9. CDR3 DNA sequence: TGTGCCACCAGCAGAGGGTGGGGGACAGCCCCCTCTGGGGCCAACGTCCTGACTTTC. The encoded protein is CATSRGWGTAPSGANVLTF.

The chain uses TRBV7-9 and TRBJ2-3; no clear D gene. The CDR3 runs 15 residues. Between the trimmed V and J ends, which lost 7 bases and 0 bases, there was a span of 14 bases. Germline V gene sequence: CDR1 SEHNR, CDR2 FQNEAQ (reference sequence). The CDR3 protein is CASTPLGGSTDTQYF. The DNA for the CDR3 is TGTGCCAGCACCCCCTTAGGCGGTAGCACAGATACGCAGTATTTT.

In this sample, this clonotype turned up a few times. The J gene is TRBJ2-5, the V gene TRBV7-9; TRBD1 aligns across 8 bases. The better agreement between TRBJ2-7 and the DNA end casts doubt on the J call. The CDR3 is 14 residues long. Germline assignment: CDR1 SEHNR and CDR2 FQNEAQ (reference sequence). The CDR3 region has the DNA TGTGCCAGCAATAGGGAACAGGGGGGAACCGAGCAGTACTTC. This translates into CASNREQGGTEQYF.

This clonotype was counted a few times. This chain connects TRBV20-1 to TRBJ1-2; D call uncertain. CDR3 length: 13 residues. Looked up from germline, CDR1 is DFQATT and CDR2 is SNEGSKA (reference sequence). V gave up 0 bases and J gave up 7 bases, with 12 bases separating them. Here the CDR3 reads CSARDWAAGGYTF. DNA of the CDR3: TGCAGTGCTAGAGATTGGGCAGCGGGTGGCTACACCTTC.

This clonotype was picked up a small number of times. The chain recombines TRBV4-1 with TRBJ1-5; 8 bases agree with TRBD1. This CDR3 is built from 16 residues. V shed 2 bases and J 4 bases; nucleotides not matched to a gene: 7. Germline V CDR1 and CDR2: MGHRA, YSYEKL. The CDR3: CASSQLGQGQNQPQHF. CDR3 DNA sequence: TGCGCCAGCAGCCAACTAGGACAGGGCCAAAATCAGCCCCAGCATTTT.

This rearrangement joins TRBV5-5 to TRBJ2-7; tentatively, D is TRBD1 (6 bases). The CDR3 contains 16 residues. The germline V gene has CDR1 SGHKS and CDR2 YYEKEE (reference sequence). V lost 4 bases, J lost 2 bases, and 19 bases lay in between. The CDR3 reads CASSVGLQGTPYEQYF. The CDR3 nucleotides read TGTGCCAGCAGCGTCGGATTGCAGGGGACCCCCTACGAGCAGTACTTC.

This clonotype showed up many times. The rearrangement links TRBV12-3 or TRBV12-4 to TRBJ2-3, with 7 positions matching TRBD2. V shed 3 bases and J 0 bases; nucleotides not matched to a gene: 6. CDR3 length equals 16 residues. CDR3 nucleotide sequence: TGTGCCAGCAGTTTCGCGGGGGACTTCAGCACAGATACGCAGTATTTT. Translating gives CASSFAGDFSTDTQYF.

This chain joins TRBV29-1 and TRBJ1-1; unclear D gene. The CDR3 is 13 amino acids. Germline CDR1 is SQVTM and CDR2 is ANQGSEA. V was shortened by 3 bases and J by 2 bases, with 10 bases between the two germline ends. The CDR3 DNA reads TGCAGCGTTGATATTGGGGAAAACACTGAAGCTTTCTTT. It yields the protein CSVDIGENTEAFF.

This rearrangement joins TRBV27 to TRBJ2-7, with TRBD1 matching over 7 bases. The germline V gene has CDR1 MNHEY and CDR2 SMNVEV (reference sequence). The length of the CDR3 is 16 residues. Unmatched junction bases numbered 5, after V lost 0 bases and J lost 0 bases. This CDR3 is CASSLSMAGGSYEQYF. The CDR3 DNA is TGTGCCAGCAGTTTATCGATGGCAGGGGGCTCCTACGAGCAGTACTTC.

The chain is built from TRBV10-1 and TRBJ2-2; D not certain. In germline, CDR1 is WNHNN, CDR2 SYGVQD (reference sequence). The ends were cut back, 0 bases at V and 3 bases at J, with 8 bases in the middle. This CDR3 region has 15 residues. As DNA, the CDR3 is TGCGCCAGCAGTGAGTCGGGCACGTACACCGGGGAGCTGTTTTTT. As protein: CASSESGTYTGELFF.

The chain couples TRBV11-2 to TRBJ1-1, with a possible D match to TRBD1 (5 bases). V shed 1 base and J shed 7 bases, with 13 bases lying between them. CDR1 and CDR2 (germline): SGHAT, FQNNGV. This CDR3 has 14 amino acids. The CDR3, as DNA: TGTGCCAGCAGCTTAGTTTATAGGGACGGTGAAGCTTTCTTT. Amino acids: CASSLVYRDGEAFF. The entire variable domain, with the rest obtained from reference TRBV11-2 and TRBJ1-1, is as follows: EAGVAQSPRYKIIEKRQSVAFWCNPISGHATLYWYQQILGQGPKLLIQFQNNGVVDDSQLPKDRFSAERLKGVDSTLKIQPAKLEDSAVYLCASSLVYRDGEAFFGQGTRLTVV.

This clonotype was seen more than once but under ten times. The V call is TRBV4-1, the J call TRBJ2-1; D unclear. Germline lookup yields CDR1 MGHRA and CDR2 YSYEKL. The length of the CDR3 is 10 residues. Trimming shortened V by 8 bases and J by 7 bases, and 6 bases separated the two germline ends. Here the CDR3 DNA reads TGCGCCAGCGGCAGGAATGAGCAGTTCTTC. Encoded protein: CASGRNEQFF.

The chain combines TRBV30 with TRBJ2-7; TRBD1 is a possible D gene (6 bases). The germline CDR1 and CDR2 sequences are GTSNPN and SVGIG (reference sequence). V was trimmed by 5 bases and J by 1 base, leaving 12 bases between them. CDR3 length: 13 amino acids. CDR3 nucleotide sequence: TGTGCCTGGTCCCTGGGGGCTTCCTACGAGCAGTACTTC. This sequence encodes CAWSLGASYEQYF.

The V call is TRBV6-6, the J call TRBJ2-5, with D unresolved. Trimming stripped 4 bases from V and 13 bases from J, with 22 bases between. Per the germline V gene, CDR1 is MNHNY and CDR2 is SVGAGI (reference sequence). The CDR3 loop spans 14 amino acids. CDR3 coding DNA: TGTGCCAGCAGTTCTTCTTACCCCCAAGAGGCCCTGTACTTC. Protein: CASSSSYPQEALYF.

This clonotype was recorded at least ten times. The J gene is TRBJ1-4, the V gene TRBV30, with D uncertain. Trimming pared 2 bases from V and 4 bases from J, leaving 5 bases between. In germline, CDR1 is GTSNPN, CDR2 SVGIG (reference sequence). This CDR3 is 12 amino acids long. The CDR3 bases are TGTGCCTGGAGTCGGATTAATGAAAAACTGTTTTTT. Its translation: CAWSRINEKLFF.

The chain carries TRBV29-1 and TRBJ2-3; 14 bases match TRBD2. The CDR3 loop spans 14 amino acids. V lost 7 bases, J lost 6 bases, and 6 bases stayed unmatched. Germline CDR1 reads SQVTM; CDR2 reads ANQGSEA. Here the CDR3 reads CSARTSGGPDTQYF. In DNA, the CDR3 is TGCAGCGCACGGACTAGCGGGGGGCCGGATACGCAGTATTTT.

This clonotype was seen only a few times. The chain has TRBV7-8 and TRBJ2-1; the match to TRBD2 covers 9 bases. This CDR3 is 15 amino acids long. J lost 5 bases, V lost 2 bases, and 4 bases had no gene match. Per germline, CDR1 SGHVS and CDR2 FQNEAQ. CDR3 sequence: CASSLSSGVHNEQFF. CDR3 DNA sequence: TGTGCCAGCAGCTTATCTAGCGGGGTGCACAATGAGCAGTTCTTC.

This clonotype occurred a few times. The chain uses TRBV10-3 and TRBJ2-5, with 12 positions matching TRBD2. CDR3 length: 15 amino acids. Germline loops: CDR1 ENHRY, CDR2 SYGVKD. J lost 7 bases, V lost 2 bases, and 5 bases had no gene match. The CDR3, as DNA: TGTGCCATCAGTGAGACTAGCGGGGGGAGTGGGACCCAGTACTTC. Translating gives CAISETSGGSGTQYF.

J is TRBJ1-1 and V is TRBV24-1; D gene ambiguous. The V end lost 1 base, the J end lost 1 base, and 9 bases lay between the germline ends. Germline CDR1 and CDR2: KGHDR and SFDVKD. CDR3 size: 15 residues. CDR3 residues: CATSDFPDGNTEAFF. DNA of the CDR3: TGTGCCACCAGTGATTTCCCGGACGGGAACACTGAAGCTTTCTTT.

Only a few counts were recorded for this clonotype. V and J are TRBV7-7 and TRBJ2-5; 11 bases are a match to TRBD2. The CDR3 consists of 13 residues. Germline V gene data show CDR1 as SSHAT and CDR2 as FNYEAQ (reference sequence). The CDR3, as DNA: TGTGCTAGCGGGGGGGGGCAGGAAGAGACCCAGTACTTC. Its protein is CASGGGQEETQYF. Full variable domain (outside the CDR3, taken from reference TRBV7-7 and TRBJ2-5): GAGVSQSPRYKVTKRGQDVTLRCDPISSHATLYWYQQALGQGPEFLTYFNYEAQPDKSGLPSDRFSAERPEGSISTLTIQRTEQRDSAMYRCASGGGQEETQYFGPGTRLLVL.

This clonotype was observed a few times. The chain is built from TRBV15 and TRBJ2-3; 9 bases align to TRBD1. Germline lookup yields CDR1 LNHNV and CDR2 YYDKDF (reference sequence). CDR3 length: 15 amino acids. The V and J ends lost 5 bases and 1 base, in that order; junction bases with no gene match: 4. CDR3 DNA: TGTGCCACCAGCGGTCGGGACAGGGGCACAGATACGCAGTATTTT. This codes for CATSGRDRGTDTQYF.